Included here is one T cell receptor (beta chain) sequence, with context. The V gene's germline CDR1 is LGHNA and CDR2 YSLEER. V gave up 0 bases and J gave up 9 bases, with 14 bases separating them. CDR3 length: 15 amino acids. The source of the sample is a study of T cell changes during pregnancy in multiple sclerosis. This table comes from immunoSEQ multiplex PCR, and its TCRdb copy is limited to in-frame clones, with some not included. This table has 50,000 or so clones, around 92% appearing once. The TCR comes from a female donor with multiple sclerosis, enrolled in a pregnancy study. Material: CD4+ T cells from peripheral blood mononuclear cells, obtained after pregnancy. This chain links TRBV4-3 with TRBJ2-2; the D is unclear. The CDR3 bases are TGCGCCAGCAGCCAAGATCGCCAGACTGGTCGGGAGCTGTTTTTT. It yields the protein CASSQDRQTGRELFF.